This T cell receptor beta chain was sequenced for a study of blood T cell repertoires in COVID-19. Study summary: Sample material is recorded as cDNA or gDNA derived from T cells, B-cell-depleted T cells, or PBMCs.

In the authors' workflow: Amplification of reference gene primers provided the estimated nucleated cell counts. Clones were read by immunoSEQ multiplex PCR, and TCRdb kept only the in-frame ones, dropping some. V and J calls plus clone size are reproduced from that table; the DNA served to infer D and trimming. The sample contains over 100,000 clones, about 85% of which appear only once. Seattle's enrolled individuals joined amid active infection and were then monitored longitudinally. Germline assignment: CDR1 LGHNA and CDR2 YNFKEQ. The CDR3 contains 14 residues. V was clipped by 2 bases and J by 4 bases, with 12 bases between them.

This TCR was sampled from a woman aged 45-65 years with COVID-19, enrolled during active disease. The specimen was peripheral blood. The chain is built from TRBV4-2 and TRBJ2-7; D may be TRBD1 (6 bases). CDR3 amino acids: CASSQMTGDYEQYF. The DNA for the CDR3 is TGTGCCAGCAGCCAAATGACAGGCGATTACGAGCAGTACTTC.